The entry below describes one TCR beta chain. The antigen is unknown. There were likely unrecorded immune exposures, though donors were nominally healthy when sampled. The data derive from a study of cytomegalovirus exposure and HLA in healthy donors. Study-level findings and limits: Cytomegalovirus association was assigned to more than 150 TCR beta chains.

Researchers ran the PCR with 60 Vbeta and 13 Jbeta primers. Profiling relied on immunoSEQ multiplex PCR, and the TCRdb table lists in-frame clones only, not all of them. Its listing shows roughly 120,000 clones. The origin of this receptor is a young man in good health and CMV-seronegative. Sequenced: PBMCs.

DNA of the CDR3: TGCAGCGTTTACAGACAGGTGAACACTGAAGCTTTCTTT. Encoded protein: CSVYRQVNTEAFF. The V gene is TRBV29-1, the J gene TRBJ1-1; perhaps TRBD1 as D (6 bases). The CDR3 has 13 amino acids. Deletions cut 5 bases from V and 0 bases from J, with 10 bases between. The germline gives CDR1 SQVTM, CDR2 ANQGSEA.